A single TCR beta chain is shown here with its context. It was with a sample-barcoded 5' primer and a J-beta primer mix that a second PCR of about 7 to 12 cycles was run. From the 5' RACE reads, TCRdb called clonotypes with MiXCR, one entry per CDR3 protein. The sample holds roughly 700,000 distinct CDR3 sequences, around half seen once. This entry belongs to a study of blood T cells in healthy people across ages. Trimming shortened V by 5 bases and J by 0 bases, and 19 bases separated the two germline ends. The CDR3 length is 17 residues. Germline V gene sequence: CDR1 SGHVS, CDR2 FQNEAQ. The material sequenced was blood. The clonotype comes from a woman aged 55-69 years in good health. The chain recombines TRBV7-8 with TRBJ1-1; D not resolved. The CDR3 here is CASSLVMGIGVNTEAFF. CDR3 bases: TGTGCCAGCAGCCTAGTTATGGGCATTGGGGTGAACACTGAAGCTTTCTTT.